These 21 T cell receptor beta chains share one sample of origin, sequenced in a study of human versus mouse CDR3 diversity and MHC coevolution. Using immunoSEQ multiplex PCR, the repertoire was profiled, and TCRdb retains in-frame clones only, with some absent. The repertoire has 60,000 or so clones, about 94% of them found once; the top ten carry 15% to 20%. The sample comprised naive CD4+ T cells from blood. Subset noted: CD45RO-negative CD62L-positive naive CD4 T cells. The receptor set was obtained from a person aged 55 to 70 in good health.

V gene TRBV7-9 combines with J gene TRBJ2-1, with D possibly matching TRBD2 (5 bases). With 6 bases removed from V and 0 bases from J, the gap between germline ends came to 12 bases. Germline values: CDR1 SEHNR, CDR2 FQNEAQ (reference sequence). The CDR3 totals 15 residues. Here the CDR3 reads CASSRPGSSYNEQFF. In DNA form, the CDR3 reads TGTGCCAGCAGTCGACCGGGATCCTCCTACAATGAGCAGTTCTTC.

J is TRBJ1-1 and V is TRBV6-5; possibly TRBD1 for D (6 bases). The CDR3 is made up of 11 amino acids. Per the germline V gene, CDR1 is MNHEY and CDR2 is SVGAGI. V lost 4 bases and J 8 bases, leaving 8 bases between the germline ends. CDR3 in DNA: TGTGCCAGCAGTTTGGGGACAGAAGCTTTCTTT. As protein: CASSLGTEAFF.

The count of this clone is one. One junction end does not reproduce the germline sequence, and a read error may be involved. V is TRBV29-1 and J is TRBJ2-3; 10 bases are shared with TRBD2. CDR3 size: 16 residues. From germline, CDR1 is SQVTM and CDR2 ANQGSEA. The CDR3 DNA is TGTAGAGGGGGTGCGACTAGCGGGCGCTCCACAGATACGCAGTATTTT. Its protein is CRGGATSGRSTDTQYF.

The V gene is TRBV6-1, the J gene TRBJ1-1; maybe TRBD1 (5 bases). There are 14 residues in the CDR3. Trimming stripped 6 bases from V and 10 bases from J, with 21 bases between. Germline CDR1 MNHNS, CDR2 SASEGT. The CDR3 nucleotides read TGTGCCAGCAGAGCCGTGGGGCAGCTACTTGGAGCTTTCTTT. It is translated as CASRAVGQLLGAFF.

This sequence joins TRBV6-1 and TRBJ2-7; D remains unclear. The CDR3 is 12 amino acids. CDR1 MNHNS and CDR2 SASEGT come from the germline V gene. The germline V and J ends were trimmed by 3 bases and 9 bases, with 12 bases remaining between them. CDR3 in DNA: TGTGCCAGCAGTGACCTAGATTCCCCGCAGTACTTC. Protein product: CASSDLDSPQYF.

The chain has TRBV7-3 and TRBJ2-5; tentatively, D is TRBD2 (6 bases). The germline V gene encodes CDR1 SGHTA and CDR2 FQGTGA. Trimming removed 0 bases from V and 2 bases from J, with 7 bases in between. There are 14 residues in the CDR3. The CDR3 DNA is TGTGCCAGCAGCTTAACCGCGGGACAAGAGACCCAGTACTTC. Amino acids: CASSLTAGQETQYF.

V and J are TRBV6-5 and TRBJ1-4; D possibly corresponds to TRBD1 (5 bases). Trimming pared 5 bases from V and 8 bases from J, leaving 12 bases between. The CDR3 extends over 13 amino acids. From germline, CDR1 is MNHEY and CDR2 SVGAGI. The CDR3 DNA follows: TGTGCCAGCAGTGAAATTGGGGGGGAAAAACTGTTTTTT. This translates into CASSEIGGEKLFF.

The chain has TRBV19 and TRBJ1-5; D possibly corresponds to TRBD1 (5 bases). The V gene lost 5 bases and the J gene lost 6 bases, with 11 bases spanning the gap. Per germline, CDR1 LNHDA and CDR2 SQIVND (reference sequence). The length of the CDR3 is 13 residues. In DNA, the CDR3 is TGTGCCAGTAGTGGGGGGGTGGGTCAGCCCCAGCATTTT. It translates to CASSGGVGQPQHF.

This clone has a single count. The rearrangement links TRBV18 to TRBJ2-1, with 10 bases lining up with TRBD2. The CDR3 length is 17 residues. Unmatched junction bases numbered 11, after V lost 0 bases and J lost 9 bases. CDR1 is KGHSH, CDR2 LQKENI, per germline. CDR3 nucleotide sequence: TGTGCCAGCTCACCACCGGGATTAGCGGGAGGAAGGGGTGAGCAGTTCTTC. Residues: CASSPPGLAGGRGEQFF.

The rearrangement joins TRBV30 to TRBJ1-4; tentatively, D is TRBD1 (5 bases). Deletions cut 5 bases from V and 4 bases from J, with 11 bases between. The CDR3 runs 13 residues. Per the germline V gene, CDR1 is GTSNPN and CDR2 is SVGIG (reference sequence). CDR3 sequence: CAWGGGVNEKLFF. DNA of the CDR3: TGTGCCTGGGGGGGAGGGGTTAATGAAAAACTGTTTTTT. The full variable domain, rest sourced from reference TRBV30 and TRBJ1-4, is SQTIHQWPATLVQPVGSPLSLECTVEGTSNPNLYWYRQAAGRGLQLLFYSVGIGQISSEVPQNLSASRPQDRQFILSSKKLLLSDSGFYLCAWGGGVNEKLFFGSGTQLSVL.

The chain combines TRBV18 with TRBJ2-5; 8 bases are a match to TRBD1. The CDR3 runs to 12 residues. V gave up 5 bases and J gave up 5 bases; unmatched junction bases: 1. CDR1 is KGHSH and CDR2 is LQKENI in the germline V gene. This CDR3 is CASSRQGETQYF. In nucleotides, the CDR3 is TGTGCCAGCTCAAGACAGGGGGAGACCCAGTACTTC.

The gene calls are TRBV6-1 and TRBJ2-6; a possible D gene is TRBD1 (6 bases). Trimming pared 3 bases from V and 1 base from J, leaving 10 bases between. There are 16 residues in the CDR3. Germline V gene lookup returns CDR1 MNHNS and CDR2 SASEGT. CDR3 nucleotides: TGTGCCAGCAGTGACAGGGGTCGGTCTGGGGCCAACGTCCTGACTTTC. It specifies CASSDRGRSGANVLTF.

This chain links TRBV5-4 with TRBJ2-7, with TRBD1 matching 7 bases. The germline V gene encodes CDR1 SGHNT and CDR2 YYREEE (reference sequence). CDR3 length: 13 residues. With V trimmed by 3 bases and J by 2 bases, 2 bases remained unmatched. The CDR3: CASSSQGAYEQYF. DNA for the CDR3: TGTGCCAGCAGCTCTCAGGGGGCCTACGAGCAGTACTTC.

This chain joins TRBV5-1 and TRBJ1-1; 9 nucleotides agree with TRBD1. The CDR3 is 13 amino acids. V lost 2 bases, J lost 5 bases, and 1 base stayed unmatched. The germline gives CDR1 SGHRS, CDR2 YFSETQ. The CDR3 loop is CASSFGTGTEAFF. The CDR3 coding sequence is TGCGCCAGCAGCTTTGGGACAGGGACTGAAGCTTTCTTT.

The rearrangement joins TRBV5-1 to TRBJ2-2; 7 positions agree with TRBD1. J was trimmed by 0 bases and V by 4 bases; bases with no gene match: 3. This CDR3 has 15 amino acids. CDR1 and CDR2 (germline): SGHRS, YFSETQ. The CDR3 reads CASSTGTANTGELFF. CDR3 nucleotide sequence: TGCGCCAGCAGCACTGGGACAGCGAACACCGGGGAGCTGTTTTTT.

The V call is TRBV27, the J call TRBJ2-5, with 8 bases matching TRBD2. Germline V gives CDR1 MNHEY, CDR2 SMNVEV (reference sequence). J was trimmed by 5 bases and V by 6 bases; bases with no gene match: 14. The CDR3 covers 16 residues. For the CDR3, the DNA is TGTGCCAGCAGGGGTTTTTCGGGAGGGCCTTGGGAGACCCAGTACTTC. It specifies CASRGFSGGPWETQYF.

The rearrangement uses TRBV7-3 and TRBJ2-1; D gene ambiguous. This CDR3 spans 12 amino acids. Between the trimmed V and J ends, which lost 0 bases and 7 bases, there was a span of 4 bases. Germline V lookup: CDR1 SGHTA, CDR2 FQGTGA. The CDR3 protein is CASSLTENEQFF. The CDR3 bases are TGTGCCAGCAGCTTAACGGAGAATGAGCAGTTCTTC.

The chain combines TRBV6-1 with TRBJ2-7, with 8 bases matching TRBD2. This CDR3 is built from 16 residues. Trimming at V came to 3 bases and at J to 4 bases, leaving 11 bases not matched to a gene. From germline, CDR1 is MNHNS and CDR2 SASEGT. CDR3 protein: CASSDGGVDVWYEQYF. The CDR3, as DNA: TGTGCCAGCAGTGACGGGGGGGTGGACGTCTGGTACGAGCAGTACTTC.

The chain joins TRBV27 to TRBJ1-2; the D gene is possibly TRBD1 (5 bases). Trimming stripped 7 bases from V and 6 bases from J, with 9 bases between. The CDR3 runs to 11 residues. CDR1 is MNHEY and CDR2 is SMNVEV in the germline V gene (reference sequence). The CDR3 nucleotides read TGTGCCAGCACCGCAGGGAATGGCTACACCTTC. Protein: CASTAGNGYTF.

V gene TRBV19 combines with J gene TRBJ2-5; 13 nucleotides line up with TRBD2. The CDR3 spans 17 residues. The ends lost 7 bases at V and 2 bases at J; junction bases unmatched: 10. Per the germline V gene, CDR1 is LNHDA and CDR2 is SQIVND (reference sequence). DNA of the CDR3: TGTGCCAGTAAAGACTCGGGACTAGCGGGAAATCAAGAGACCCAGTACTTC. Translated: CASKDSGLAGNQETQYF.

The V call is TRBV12-5, the J call TRBJ2-5, with 9 bases matching TRBD1. The CDR3 consists of 18 residues. V lost 3 bases to trimming and J lost 5 bases; unmatched junction nucleotides: 16. Germline lookup yields CDR1 LGHNT and CDR2 FRNRAP. The CDR3 DNA follows: TGTGCTAGTGGTTTACGGCGGGGGCGGGGACAGGGCATTGAGACCCAGTACTTC. Protein: CASGLRRGRGQGIETQYF.